The clone carrying this TCR beta chain was found a few times. Its antigen is currently unknown. The sample originates from a study of vaccination and CD4 T cells after COVID-19. CD4+ T cells that had been cultured provided DNA sequenced with the Oncomine TCR Beta short-read assay. A single record per CDR3 protein comes from TCRdb applying MiXCR to the PCR reads. The sample carries about 24,000 distinct CDR3 sequences, about half recorded once. Treatment meaning: approximately nine-day PBMC culture with coronavirus spike peptide pools or control peptides (ViraFEST assay). Sequencing was done on a sample of CD4+ T cells from blood, cultured in vitro. The clonotype comes from a human donor who had recovered from COVID-19.

The CDR3, as DNA: TGTGCCAGCAGCATTTCCGGGACAGGGGCCTACGAGCAGTACTTC. Translated: CASSISGTGAYEQYF. The rearrangement uses TRBV7-2 and TRBJ2-7; the match to TRBD1 covers 10 bases. The V gene end was trimmed by 5 bases and the J gene end by 2 bases; junction bases not matched to a gene: 6. Germline assignment: CDR1 SGHTA and CDR2 FQGNSA. The CDR3 is 15 amino acids.